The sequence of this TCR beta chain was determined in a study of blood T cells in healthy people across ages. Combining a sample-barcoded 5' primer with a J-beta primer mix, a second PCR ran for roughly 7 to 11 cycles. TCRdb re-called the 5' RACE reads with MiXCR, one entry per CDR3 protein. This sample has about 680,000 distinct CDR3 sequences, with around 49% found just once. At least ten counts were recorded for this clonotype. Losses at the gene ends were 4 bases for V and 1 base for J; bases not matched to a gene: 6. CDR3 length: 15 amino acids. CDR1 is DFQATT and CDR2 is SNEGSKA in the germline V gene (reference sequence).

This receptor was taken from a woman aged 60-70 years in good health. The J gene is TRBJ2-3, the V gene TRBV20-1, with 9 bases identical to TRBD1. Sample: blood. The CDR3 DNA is TGCAGTGCTACCACAGGGGGCGCGGGCACAGATACGCAGTATTTT. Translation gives CSATTGGAGTDTQYF.